Sequencing of this T cell receptor beta chain was carried out in a study of tumor and adjacent non-tumor tissue in lung cancer. For the study at large: Samples averaged around 4 million productive TCRbeta reads each.

This sample's RNA came from whole unsorted tissue. As for this clonotype: A read error may account for a junction end that differs from germline.

A modified ARM-PCR protocol with three rounds of nested PCR amplified TCRbeta. TCRdb called the multiplex PCR reads again in MiXCR, with one record for every CDR3 protein. This table has some 120,000 distinct CDR3 sequences, about 66% appearing once. Germline lookup yields CDR1 DFQATT and CDR2 SNEGSKA (reference sequence). The CDR3 covers 15 residues. V and J are TRBV20-1 and TRBJ2-7; weak D call: TRBD2 (6 bases). The sequenced material came from lung tumor tissue. The receptor was derived from a man aged 25-40 years with non-small cell lung cancer. The CDR3 DNA reads TGCAATGCTAGAGGGCTTAGCGGTCGCTCCTACGAGCAGTACTTC. It codes for CNARGLSGRSYEQYF.